This T cell receptor (beta chain) was sequenced for a study of CD8+ T cells in alopecia areata. CDR3 size: 15 residues. Germline V gives CDR1 KGHSH, CDR2 LQKENI. V lost 6 bases to trimming and J lost 0 bases; unmatched junction nucleotides: 8. Noted treatment: oral pan-JAK inhibitor, 5-10 mg twice daily. Researchers took lesional scalp punch biopsies and peripheral blood from people who were alopecia areata patients. The authors extracted RNA and reverse transcribed it into cDNA as the sequencing template. Some clones are missing from TCRdb's copy, which holds only in-frame ones; the method was immunoSEQ multiplex PCR. The sample lists approximately 130,000 clones; roughly 57% were seen once.

This clonotype was obtained from a human donor with alopecia areata. The sequenced sample was CD4+ T cells sorted from blood, obtained at week 4, from a patient treated with tofacitinib. This chain uses TRBV18 with TRBJ2-7, with TRBD1 identical over 7 bases. DNA of the CDR3: TGTGCCAGCTCTCCGGACAGGTCTAGCTCCTACGAGCAGTACTTC. It yields the protein CASSPDRSSSYEQYF.